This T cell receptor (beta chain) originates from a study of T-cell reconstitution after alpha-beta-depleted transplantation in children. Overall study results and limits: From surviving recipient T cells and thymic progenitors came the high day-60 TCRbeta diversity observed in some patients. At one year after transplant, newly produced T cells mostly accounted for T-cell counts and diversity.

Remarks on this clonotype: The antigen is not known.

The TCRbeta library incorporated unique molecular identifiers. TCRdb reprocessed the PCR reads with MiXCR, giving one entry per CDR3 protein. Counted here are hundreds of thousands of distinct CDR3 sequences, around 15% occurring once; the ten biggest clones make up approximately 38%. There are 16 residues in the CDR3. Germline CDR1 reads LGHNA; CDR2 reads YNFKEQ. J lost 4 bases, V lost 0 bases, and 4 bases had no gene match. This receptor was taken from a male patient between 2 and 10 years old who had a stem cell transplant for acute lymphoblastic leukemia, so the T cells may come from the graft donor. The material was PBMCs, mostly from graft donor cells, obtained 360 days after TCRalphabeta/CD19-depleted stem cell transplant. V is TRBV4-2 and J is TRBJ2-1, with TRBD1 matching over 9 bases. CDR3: CASSQDQQGAYNEQFF. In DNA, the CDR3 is TGTGCCAGCAGCCAAGATCAACAGGGGGCTTACAATGAGCAGTTCTTC.